The 31 T cell receptor beta chains reported below all come from one sample, sequenced in a study of CD8+CD57+ T cells in acquired aplastic anemia. TCR beta VDJ and CDR3 profiles were obtained from a genomic DNA template. From the reads, TCRdb called clonotypes with MiXCR, one entry per CDR3 protein. The profile shows some 120,000 distinct CDR3 sequences, less than 50% of them singletons. Those patients picked for sequencing had displayed CD8+CD57+ cell expansion on flow cytometry. The sample consisted of sorted CD4+, CD8+, or CD8+CD57+ T cells (not recorded which) from PBMCs. The receptors here all came from a human donor with aplastic anemia.

The sample holds many counts of this clonotype. The chain employs TRBV15 and TRBJ2-3; D is tentatively TRBD1 or TRBD2 (5 bases each). Trimming removed 0 bases at V and 1 base at J, with 14 bases between. The CDR3 length is 17 residues. The germline CDR1 and CDR2 sequences are LNHNV and YYDKDF (reference sequence). Here the CDR3 reads CATSRDQRGEGTDTQYF. In DNA form, the CDR3 reads TGTGCCACCAGCAGAGATCAGAGGGGTGAGGGCACAGATACGCAGTATTTT.

V and J are TRBV10-3 and TRBJ1-2, with D tentatively TRBD1 (5 bases). Germline V gene data show CDR1 as ENHRY and CDR2 as SYGVKD. CDR3 size: 15 residues. With 3 bases removed from V and 8 bases from J, the gap between germline ends came to 19 bases. The CDR3 DNA follows: TGTGCCATCAGTGACTACACAGGAGGGGCGGAAGGCTACACCTTC. Translated, it gives CAISDYTGGAEGYTF.

About this clonotype: A much larger clonotype is one base distant, so this may be a read error. This chain uses TRBV5-4 with TRBJ2-1; D gene unclear. This CDR3 is built from 15 residues. The germline V gene has CDR1 SGHNT and CDR2 YYREEE (reference sequence). The CDR3 is CASSLVLFPRNGQFF. CDR3 nucleotide sequence: TGTGCCAGCAGCTTGGTTCTCTTCCCGAGGAATGGGCAGTTCTTC.

The V call is TRBV2, the J call TRBJ2-3, with 15 bases fitting TRBD2. The CDR3 loop spans 14 amino acids. Trimming removed 9 bases from V and 8 bases from J; junction bases left unmatched: 6. Germline loops: CDR1 SNHLY, CDR2 FYNNEI. The chain's CDR3 is CASTRGLAGGTQYF. The CDR3 nucleotides are TGTGCCAGTACTCGGGGACTAGCGGGAGGTACGCAGTATTTT.

Worth noting for this clonotype: A read error may be the cause here, since a much bigger clone is one base away. This chain joins TRBV6-1 and TRBJ1-1; D unresolved. Germline CDR1 MNHNS, CDR2 SASEGT. The CDR3 extends over 13 amino acids. CDR3 sequence (DNA): TGTGCCAGCAGACCCACGGTGAACACTGGAGCTTTCTTT. This sequence encodes CASRPTVNTGAFF.

V and J are TRBV2 and TRBJ2-7, with D possibly TRBD2 on 5 matching bases. CDR1 SNHLY and CDR2 FYNNEI come from the germline V gene. CDR3 length: 14 residues. Trimming shortened V by 4 bases and J by 0 bases, and 10 bases separated the two germline ends. CDR3 DNA: TGTGCCAGCAGTGCTAGCCAGAGCTCCTACGAGCAGTACTTC. Its translation: CASSASQSSYEQYF.

This clonotype showed up many times. The genes are TRBV20-1 and TRBJ2-3, with TRBD2 matching over 13 bases. This CDR3 is built from 15 residues. The junction had 2 bases not matched to a gene; V was cut back by 3 bases and J by 2 bases. Germline CDR1 DFQATT, CDR2 SNEGSKA (reference sequence). The CDR3 DNA reads TGCAGTGCTAGGACTAGCGGGGGGATCACAGATACGCAGTATTTT. Its translation: CSARTSGGITDTQYF.

The sample holds many counts of this clonotype. The gene calls are TRBV5-5 and TRBJ2-6, with a possible D match to TRBD2 (5 bases). Trimming cost V 3 bases and J 0 bases, with 7 bases left between them. Germline V gene lookup returns CDR1 SGHKS and CDR2 YYEKEE (reference sequence). The CDR3 covers 15 residues. CDR3 DNA sequence: TGTGCCAGCAGCTCGGGGATCTCTGGGGCCAACGTCCTGACTTTC. It yields the protein CASSSGISGANVLTF.

This clonotype was seen a handful of times. The chain recombines TRBV20-1 with TRBJ2-5; 10 positions match TRBD1. This CDR3 has 13 residues. The V gene's germline CDR1 is DFQATT and CDR2 SNEGSKA (reference sequence). The ends lost 3 bases at V and 3 bases at J; junction bases unmatched: 1. CDR3 DNA sequence: TGCAGTGCTAGGGACAGGGGGGAAGAGACCCAGTACTTC. Protein: CSARDRGEETQYF.

This clonotype was seen more than once but under ten times. This chain links TRBV6-2 or TRBV6-3 with TRBJ2-1; TRBD2 is a possible D gene (6 bases). CDR3 length: 17 amino acids. Germline V gene data show CDR1 as MNHEY and CDR2 as SVGEGT. V gave up 4 bases and J gave up 5 bases, with 21 bases separating them. The CDR3 region is CASSSLRTKLADNEQFF. The DNA for the CDR3 is TGTGCCAGCAGTTCTTTACGGACTAAACTCGCCGACAATGAGCAGTTCTTC.

The rearrangement joins TRBV20-1 to TRBJ2-3; D is uncertain. The germline gives CDR1 DFQATT, CDR2 SNEGSKA (reference sequence). This CDR3 has 10 residues. V shed 2 bases and J shed 5 bases, with 2 bases lying between them. CDR3 bases: TGCAGTGCTAGAAGAGATACGCAGTATTTT. Amino acids: CSARRDTQYF.

There are many counts of this clonotype. The chain links TRBV11-3 to TRBJ1-2; a possible D gene is TRBD1 (6 bases). Germline loops: CDR1 SGHNT, CDR2 YENEEA. The CDR3 has 14 amino acids. Trimming shortened V by 11 bases and J by 0 bases, and 16 bases separated the two germline ends. This chain's CDR3 is CASENRAANYGYTF. Here the CDR3 DNA reads TGTGCCTCAGAAAACAGGGCTGCTAACTATGGCTACACCTTC.

This clonotype showed up many times. The chain uses TRBV11-2 and TRBJ1-2; weak D call: TRBD1 (5 bases). Germline loops: CDR1 SGHAT, CDR2 FQNNGV. This CDR3 contains 13 residues. V lost 0 bases and J lost 13, with 15 bases in between. The CDR3 nucleotides read TGTGCCAGCAGCTTAGATCGGGGCCAAGGTCTCACCTTC. As protein: CASSLDRGQGLTF.

This clonotype showed up many times. DNA of the CDR3: TGTGCCAGCAGCTTGGCCAAAGGCCGGACAGGGGGAGGGGAGACCCAGTACTTC. Translating it yields CASSLAKGRTGGGETQYF. The chain uses TRBV5-6 and TRBJ2-5; the match to TRBD1 covers 10 bases. This CDR3 has 18 residues. With V trimmed by 0 bases and J by 5 bases, 13 bases remained unmatched. The germline V gene has CDR1 SGHDT and CDR2 YYEEEE.

This clonotype was counted between two and nine times. V gene TRBV3-1 combines with J gene TRBJ2-7, with a tentative D call TRBD2 (6 bases). CDR3 length: 15 amino acids. Germline CDR1 reads LGHDT; CDR2 reads YNNKEL (reference sequence). Trimming cost V 0 bases and J 3 bases, with 12 bases left between them. The CDR3 nucleotides are TGTGCCAGCAGCCAAGATAGGTGGGGGGTCTACGAGCAGTACTTC. Translated, it gives CASSQDRWGVYEQYF.

This clonotype was recorded many times. The V and J genes are TRBV7-9 and TRBJ1-2; TRBD1 aligns across 7 bases. The CDR3 is 12 amino acids. The V gene end was trimmed by 5 bases and the J gene end by 8 bases; junction bases not matched to a gene: 5. The germline CDR1 and CDR2 sequences are SEHNR and FQNEAQ (reference sequence). CDR3 protein: CASSPRTGGYTF. CDR3 nucleotide sequence: TGTGCCAGCAGCCCCAGGACAGGCGGCTACACCTTC.

This clonotype was recorded at least ten times. CDR3 loop: CASSQTGAVNQPQHF. The CDR3, as DNA: TGTGCCAGCAGCCAAACAGGGGCCGTGAATCAGCCCCAGCATTTT. This chain uses TRBV7-2 with TRBJ1-5; 7 bases map to TRBD1. The germline V gene encodes CDR1 SGHTA and CDR2 FQGNSA. The CDR3 is made up of 15 amino acids. V lost 5 bases and J lost 4; bases outside the gene matches: 8.

This clonotype occurred many times. The rearrangement joins TRBV10-3 to TRBJ1-2; tentatively, D is TRBD1 (5 bases). Germline assignment: CDR1 ENHRY and CDR2 SYGVKD. The CDR3 is made up of 15 amino acids. With 0 bases removed from V and 5 bases from J, the gap between germline ends came to 13 bases. The chain's CDR3 is CAISESVAGPYGYTF. Here the CDR3 DNA reads TGTGCCATCAGTGAGTCGGTGGCAGGGCCTTATGGCTACACCTTC.

At least ten counts were recorded for this clonotype. This sequence joins TRBV5-4 and TRBJ1-6; D gene unclear. Germline assignment: CDR1 SGHNT and CDR2 YYREEE (reference sequence). CDR3 length: 12 residues. The V and J ends lost 0 bases and 7 bases respectively, with 2 bases between them. DNA for the CDR3: TGTGCCAGCAGCTTGGTAAATTCACCCCTCCACTTT. This encodes CASSLVNSPLHF.

Many counts were recorded for this clonotype. This chain links TRBV7-9 with TRBJ1-5; maybe TRBD1 (5 bases). CDR3 length equals 16 residues. Trimming took 5 bases from V and 2 from J, leaving 16 bases between them. Germline V CDR1 and CDR2: SEHNR, FQNEAQ (reference sequence). CDR3 nucleotides: TGTGCCAGCAGCCCCAATGGGGAAGGGGGCAATCAGCCCCAGCATTTT. Translated: CASSPNGEGGNQPQHF.

This chain joins TRBV7-2 and TRBJ2-7; 8 nucleotides agree with TRBD1. The CDR3 extends over 12 amino acids. Germline trimming cut 4 bases from V and 7 bases from J; bases unmatched to any gene: 3. Germline CDR1 SGHTA, CDR2 FQGNSA. The chain's CDR3 is CASSSTGVEQYF. The CDR3 DNA reads as TGTGCCAGCAGCTCGACAGGGGTAGAGCAGTACTTC.

The gene calls are TRBV15 and TRBJ2-5; no clear D. This CDR3 region has 14 residues. The germline gives CDR1 LNHNV, CDR2 YYDKDF (reference sequence). Trimming removed 1 base from V and 4 bases from J, with 10 bases in between. CDR3 nucleotides: TGTGCCACCAGCAGAGCGTATAGAGGAGAGACCCAGTACTTC. Protein product: CATSRAYRGETQYF.

This clonotype came up many times. This chain joins TRBV19 and TRBJ1-5; D not certain. V was clipped by 3 bases and J by 6 bases, with 9 bases between them. The CDR3 length is 13 residues. Germline CDR1 LNHDA, CDR2 SQIVND (reference sequence). This CDR3 reads CASSIRVIQPQHF. The CDR3 DNA reads TGTGCCAGTAGTATTCGGGTAATTCAGCCCCAGCATTTT.

J is TRBJ1-6 and V is TRBV5-8; D gene unclear. Trimming pared 7 bases from V and 0 bases from J, leaving 11 bases between. This CDR3 is 15 amino acids long. Germline V CDR1 and CDR2: SGHTS, YDEGEE. In nucleotides, the CDR3 is TGTGCCAGCGGACCCTGGGGCTCCTATAATTCACCCCTCCACTTT. Protein: CASGPWGSYNSPLHF.

In this sample, this clonotype turned up once. V gene TRBV29-1 combines with J gene TRBJ2-7; 10 bases fit TRBD1. CDR1 is SQVTM and CDR2 is ANQGSEA in the germline V gene. This CDR3 spans 12 amino acids. The V segment lost 7 bases and the J segment 7 bases; nucleotides outside the gene matches: 7. As DNA, the CDR3 is TGCAGCGGATCCGGGACAGGGGCGGAGCAGTACTTC. This gives the protein CSGSGTGAEQYF.

This clonotype was recorded many times. V gene TRBV9 combines with J gene TRBJ1-4; TRBD1 might be the D (5 bases). Per the germline V gene, CDR1 is SGDLS and CDR2 is YYNGEE. Trimming took off 0 bases at V and 7 bases at J, with 13 bases between the two ends. This CDR3 spans 15 amino acids. The CDR3 coding sequence is TGTGCCAGCAGCGTAGCTGGGGGATCAGGTGAAAAACTGTTTTTT. This translates into CASSVAGGSGEKLFF.

The chain is built from TRBV10-3 and TRBJ2-7; D gene unclear. CDR3 size: 13 residues. Germline V gene sequence: CDR1 ENHRY, CDR2 SYGVKD. V was pared by 4 bases and J by 0 bases, with 7 bases between. The CDR3 nucleotides are TGTGCCATCAGTGGGCACTCCTCCTACGAGCAGTACTTC. This sequence encodes CAISGHSSYEQYF.

The chain couples TRBV24-1 to TRBJ1-1, with D unresolved. Germline CDR1 KGHDR, CDR2 SFDVKD. The CDR3 sequence is 12 residues long. V was clipped by 6 bases and J by 0 bases, with 4 bases between them. The CDR3 nucleotides read TGTGCCACCAGTAACATGAACACTGAAGCTTTCTTT. Protein: CATSNMNTEAFF.

This clonotype was picked up many times. The chain links TRBV5-6 to TRBJ2-5; the D is unclear. The CDR3 has 14 residues. The ends were cut back, 0 bases at V and 2 bases at J, with 8 bases in the middle. Germline CDR1 is SGHDT and CDR2 is YYEEEE. CDR3 amino acids: CASSLAARQETQYF. The CDR3, as DNA: TGTGCCAGCAGCTTGGCGGCGCGTCAAGAGACCCAGTACTTC.

The V gene is TRBV15, the J gene TRBJ1-2; D is possibly TRBD1 (6 bases). The V end lost 6 bases, the J end lost 7 bases, and 18 bases lay between the germline ends. The CDR3 has 14 amino acids. Germline loops: CDR1 LNHNV, CDR2 YYDKDF (reference sequence). CDR3 coding DNA: TGTGCCACCAGTACAGGAGGGGGGCGGGCTGGCTACACCTTC. Protein sequence: CATSTGGGRAGYTF.

This clonotype was seen more than once but under ten times. This may come from a read error, since a much larger clone is one base off. This chain uses TRBV2 with TRBJ2-7; D remains unclear. Looked up from germline, CDR1 is SNHLY and CDR2 is FYNNEI. Trimming cost V 7 bases and J 2 bases, with 9 bases left between them. This CDR3 region has 12 residues. CDR3 in DNA: TGTGCCAGCAACTTGTCCACCTACGAGCAGTACTTC. Its translation: CASNLSTYEQYF. The entire variable domain, with the rest obtained from reference TRBV2 and TRBJ2-7, is as follows: EPEVTQTPSHQVTQMGQEVILRCVPISNHLYFYWYRQILGQKVEFLVSFYNNEISEKSEIFDDQFSVERPDGSNFTLKIRSTKLEDSAMYFCASNLSTYEQYFGPGTRLTVT.